Following are 22 T cell receptor beta chains from one sample sequenced in a study of shared clonotypes between healthy human individuals. Sequencing was performed with immunoSEQ multiplex PCR; in TCRdb, only in-frame clones are kept and a portion is missing. This sample has about 2.3 million clones, with less than 95% found just once. Sequencing used naive CD4+ T cells from PBMCs. Subset here: CD45RA+ positively selected. These TCRs come from a man in his late teens or twenties in good health. Some clones in this sample may be carry-over from other donors' samples.

The gene calls are TRBV4-2 and TRBJ2-6, with a possible D match to TRBD2 (5 bases). V lost 1 base to trimming and J lost 0 bases, with 13 bases between them. Looked up from germline, CDR1 is LGHNA and CDR2 is YNFKEQ. The CDR3 loop spans 18 amino acids. The CDR3 DNA reads as TGTGCCAGCAGCCAAGGTGTAGGGAGTCTCTCTGGGGCCAACGTCCTGACTTTC. Protein product: CASSQGVGSLSGANVLTF.

The chain is built from TRBV7-9 and TRBJ2-7, with 9 bases fitting TRBD1. This CDR3 spans 13 amino acids. The V gene's germline CDR1 is SEHNR and CDR2 FQNEAQ (reference sequence). V dropped 5 bases and J dropped 6; count of bases not matched to a gene: 5. CDR3 region: CASSIGTGSEQYF. CDR3 nucleotide sequence: TGTGCCAGCAGCATCGGGACAGGGAGCGAGCAGTACTTC.

The V and J genes are TRBV5-1 and TRBJ2-7; TRBD2 is a possible D gene (6 bases). Germline CDR1 is SGHRS and CDR2 is YFSETQ. The CDR3 length is 14 residues. Trimming took off 0 bases at V and 3 bases at J, with 10 bases between the two ends. The DNA for the CDR3 is TGCGCCAGCAGCTTGGATAGACTAGTCTACGAGCAGTACTTC. Its protein product is CASSLDRLVYEQYF.

V usage is TRBV5-5 and J usage is TRBJ1-4; possibly TRBD1 for D (6 bases). The V and J ends lost 4 bases and 1 base respectively, with 11 bases between them. CDR3 length: 15 residues. Germline loops: CDR1 SGHKS, CDR2 YYEKEE (reference sequence). Here the CDR3 reads CASSPTGLTNEKLFF. The CDR3 DNA is TGTGCCAGCAGCCCTACAGGGCTAACTAATGAAAAACTGTTTTTT.

The count of this clone is one. This sample includes further DNA sequences coding for the same CDR3. This chain connects TRBV5-1 to TRBJ2-1; TRBD2 agrees at 11 bases. J was trimmed by 2 bases and V by 4 bases; bases with no gene match: 5. The CDR3 consists of 16 residues. Germline values: CDR1 SGHRS, CDR2 YFSETQ. In DNA form, the CDR3 reads TGCGCCAGCAGCCGAGGACTAGCGGGCACCTACAATGAGCAGTTCTTC. The encoded protein is CASSRGLAGTYNEQFF. Supplemented by reference TRBV5-1 and TRBJ2-1, the full variable domain reads KAGVTQTPRYLIKTRGQQVTLSCSPISGHRSVSWYQQTPGQGLQFLFEYFSETQRNKGNFPGRFSGRQFSNSRSEMNVSTLELGDSALYLCASSRGLAGTYNEQFFGPGTRLTVL.

J is TRBJ2-1 and V is TRBV7-9; a weak D match, TRBD1 (6 bases). Trimming took off 1 base at V and 0 bases at J, with 13 bases between the two ends. Germline CDR1 SEHNR, CDR2 FQNEAQ (reference sequence). The length of the CDR3 is 17 residues. CDR3 nucleotide sequence: TGTGCCAGCAGCTTAGGCTTCCAGGGGAGCTCCTACAATGAGCAGTTCTTC. Amino acids: CASSLGFQGSSYNEQFF. Filled out from reference TRBV7-9 and TRBJ2-1, the complete variable domain reads DTGVSQNPRHKITKRGQNVTFRCDPISEHNRLYWYRQTLGQGPEFLTYFQNEAQLEKSRLLSDRFSAERPKGSFSTLEIQRTEQGDSAMYLCASSLGFQGSSYNEQFFGPGTRLTVL.

The genes are TRBV5-1 and TRBJ2-1; D is unresolved. V was pared by 5 bases and J by 7 bases, with 10 bases between. The V gene's germline CDR1 is SGHRS and CDR2 YFSETQ. This CDR3 is 12 amino acids long. The CDR3 DNA is TGCGCCAGCAGTTTTGCAGCGAATGAGCAGTTCTTC. As protein: CASSFAANEQFF. The full variable domain, completed using reference TRBV5-1 and TRBJ2-1, is KAGVTQTPRYLIKTRGQQVTLSCSPISGHRSVSWYQQTPGQGLQFLFEYFSETQRNKGNFPGRFSGRQFSNSRSEMNVSTLELGDSALYLCASSFAANEQFFGPGTRLTVL.

The chain links TRBV6-6 to TRBJ2-7, with a weak D call TRBD1 (5 bases). This CDR3 comprises 11 residues. V was trimmed by 8 bases and J by 3 bases, leaving 8 bases between them. The germline CDR1 and CDR2 sequences are MNHNY and SVGAGI (reference sequence). CDR3 nucleotides: TGTGCCAGCGGACACTACTACGAGCAGTACTTC. Residues: CASGHYYEQYF.

The chain has TRBV29-1 and TRBJ2-7, with 7 bases matching TRBD2. Trimming took 4 bases from V and 6 from J; bases not matched to a gene: 15. The CDR3 is 15 amino acids. CDR1 is SQVTM, CDR2 ANQGSEA, per germline. In DNA, the CDR3 is TGCAGCGTTGGTACCAGCGGGATGAGTCCGGGCGAGCAGTACTTC. Translation gives CSVGTSGMSPGEQYF.

The V and J genes are TRBV10-3 and TRBJ2-5; maybe TRBD1 (8 bases). V dropped 11 bases and J dropped 5 bases, with 24 bases sitting between them. In germline, CDR1 is ENHRY, CDR2 SYGVKD. This CDR3 region has 15 residues. CDR3 residues: CASGTGAAGTETQYF. Written as DNA, the CDR3 is TGTGCCTCCGGGACAGGCGCAGCGGGAACGGAGACCCAGTACTTC.

The V and J genes are TRBV10-3 and TRBJ2-3; D uncertain. Trimming took off 5 bases at V and 4 bases at J, with 10 bases between the two ends. Germline V CDR1 and CDR2: ENHRY, SYGVKD. The length of the CDR3 is 13 residues. The CDR3 nucleotides read TGTGCCATCAGTCCATCCCCCCCAGATACGCAGTATTTT. This encodes CAISPSPPDTQYF.

The genes are TRBV6-1 and TRBJ1-1, with a weak D call TRBD1 (5 bases). V shed 6 bases and J shed 3 bases, with 17 bases lying between them. Germline V lookup: CDR1 MNHNS, CDR2 SASEGT. The CDR3 has 15 residues. CDR3 sequence: CASRNQGGRYTEAFF. The CDR3, as DNA: TGTGCCAGCAGAAACCAGGGAGGGAGGTACACTGAAGCTTTCTTT.

The rearrangement uses TRBV28 and TRBJ1-4; D not certain. CDR1 MDHEN and CDR2 SYDVKM come from the germline V gene. Trimming shortened V by 5 bases and J by 2 bases, and 12 bases separated the two germline ends. The CDR3 is 15 amino acids. The CDR3 loop is CASSPWRRTNEKLFF. DNA of the CDR3: TGTGCCAGCAGTCCTTGGAGACGGACTAATGAAAAACTGTTTTTT.

A note on this clone: The sample contains more than one DNA sequence encoding this CDR3. The V gene is TRBV5-1, the J gene TRBJ2-7; TRBD2 might be the D (6 bases). The length of the CDR3 is 15 residues. CDR1 is SGHRS, CDR2 YFSETQ, per germline. V lost 0 bases, J lost 3 bases, and 13 bases lay in between. The chain's CDR3 is CASSLVGGQSYEQYF. CDR3 coding DNA: TGCGCCAGCAGCTTGGTAGGAGGGCAGAGCTACGAGCAGTACTTC.

The chain employs TRBV4-1 and TRBJ1-3, with D possibly matching TRBD1 (5 bases). Germline CDR1 is MGHRA and CDR2 is YSYEKL. Trimming shortened V by 2 bases and J by 0 bases, and 14 bases separated the two germline ends. CDR3 length: 17 residues. CDR3 protein: CASSQPREGSSGNTIYF. Written as DNA, the CDR3 is TGCGCCAGCAGCCAACCCAGGGAGGGTTCCTCTGGAAACACCATATATTTT.

This chain uses TRBV28 with TRBJ2-1; TRBD2 agrees at 8 bases. The CDR3 has 15 residues. Germline-derived CDR1 and CDR2 are MDHEN and SYDVKM. The V gene end was trimmed by 5 bases and the J gene end by 5 bases; junction bases not matched to a gene: 8. The chain's CDR3 is CASSPPGGPHNEQFF. CDR3 nucleotide sequence: TGTGCCAGCAGTCCCCCGGGAGGGCCCCACAATGAGCAGTTCTTC.

This chain connects TRBV2 to TRBJ2-2; 9 positions match TRBD2. The V gene end was trimmed by 6 bases and the J gene end by 5 bases; junction bases not matched to a gene: 10. Germline V CDR1 and CDR2: SNHLY, FYNNEI. This CDR3 region has 16 residues. CDR3 sequence: CASSEHSGSGTGELFF. CDR3 DNA sequence: TGTGCCAGCAGCGAACATAGCGGGAGCGGAACCGGGGAGCTGTTTTTT.

This clone was detected only once. This chain links TRBV18 with TRBJ2-1; D gene unclear. The V end lost 3 bases, the J end lost 0 bases, and 12 bases lay between the germline ends. CDR1 is KGHSH and CDR2 is LQKENI in the germline V gene. The CDR3 has 16 amino acids. The CDR3 DNA follows: TGTGCCAGCTCACCTAACAGCCGCAGCTCCTACAATGAGCAGTTCTTC. This translates into CASSPNSRSSYNEQFF.

This chain uses TRBV5-1 with TRBJ2-1, with a possible D match to TRBD2 (5 bases). The CDR3 sequence is 15 residues long. V was clipped by 3 bases and J by 0 bases, with 10 bases between them. In germline, CDR1 is SGHRS, CDR2 YFSETQ. DNA for the CDR3: TGCGCCAGCAGCTCAGTCGCGGGCTCCTACAATGAGCAGTTCTTC. It encodes CASSSVAGSYNEQFF.

The V call is TRBV6-4, the J call TRBJ2-1; 7 bases line up with TRBD1. The CDR3 is 16 amino acids. Trimming removed 6 bases from V and 0 bases from J; junction bases left unmatched: 8. Germline V gene sequence: CDR1 MRHNA, CDR2 SNTAGT. This chain's CDR3 is CASSRRGPPSYNEQFF. The CDR3 DNA sequence: TGTGCCAGCAGCCGTAGGGGGCCCCCCTCCTACAATGAGCAGTTCTTC.

The chain is built from TRBV5-4 and TRBJ1-5; 7 nucleotides line up with TRBD1. Trimming took 0 bases from V and 4 from J; bases not matched to a gene: 4. The CDR3 length is 15 residues. Germline-derived CDR1 and CDR2 are SGHNT and YYREEE (reference sequence). Here the CDR3 reads CASSLGGQINQPQHF. The CDR3 DNA sequence: TGTGCCAGCAGCTTGGGGGGACAGATAAATCAGCCCCAGCATTTT.

The chain is built from TRBV28 and TRBJ1-1; D might be TRBD1 (6 bases). Germline V CDR1 and CDR2: MDHEN, SYDVKM. V shed 7 bases and J shed 7 bases, with 13 bases lying between them. The CDR3 extends over 12 amino acids. The CDR3 here is CASNSKGVEAFF. CDR3 sequence (DNA): TGTGCCAGCAATTCAAAGGGGGTTGAAGCTTTCTTT. Filled out from reference TRBV28 and TRBJ1-1, the complete variable domain reads DVKVTQSSRYLVKRTGEKVFLECVQDMDHENMFWYRQDPGLGLRLIYFSYDVKMKEKGDIPEGYSVSREKKERFSLILESASTNQTSMYLCASNSKGVEAFFGQGTRLTVV.